A single sample is the source of the 12 T cell receptor beta chains below, sequenced in a study of technical replicates of blood from a handful of donors (dated by TCRdb to about 2017). The library was made by the immunoSEQ multiplex PCR assay. What TCRdb holds here is the immuneACCESS table cut down to in-frame rearrangements. Part of the clones is not present; checked against another copy, under half of the missing clones reflect an unresolved V gene, and the others are unexplained. Across this sample there are around 95,000 clones, with 90% to 95% seen only once. The ten largest make up around 0.23% of the sample. The sequencing sample was made of T cells isolated from PBMCs. Receptor source: a human donor in good health.

J is TRBJ1-3 and V is TRBV19; 9 nucleotides align to TRBD1. Looked up from germline, CDR1 is LNHDA and CDR2 is SQIVND (reference sequence). With V trimmed by 6 bases and J by 3 bases, 3 bases remained unmatched. This CDR3 region has 14 residues. The CDR3 nucleotides are TGTGCCAGTAGGACGGGACAGGGTGGAAACACCATATATTTT. The encoded protein is CASRTGQGGNTIYF.

Only one count was recorded for this clone. The genes are TRBV30 and TRBJ1-3; TRBD1 matches 10 bases. The CDR3 totals 13 residues. V lost 5 bases and J lost 4; bases outside the gene matches: 2. Per the germline V gene, CDR1 is GTSNPN and CDR2 is SVGIG (reference sequence). This chain's CDR3 is CAWGTGDGNTIYF. The CDR3 DNA reads as TGTGCCTGGGGGACAGGGGACGGAAACACCATATATTTT.

This sequence joins TRBV4-1 and TRBJ2-1, with D maybe TRBD2 (6 bases). CDR3 length equals 16 residues. With 3 bases removed from V and 4 bases from J, the gap between germline ends came to 16 bases. CDR1 and CDR2 from the germline V gene are MGHRA and YSYEKL. The CDR3 nucleotides are TGCGCCAGCAGCCAGGACACCATAGGGACTTACAATGAGCAGTTCTTC. Protein product: CASSQDTIGTYNEQFF.

This clone was seen only once. The chain is built from TRBV11-2 and TRBJ2-7; D gene ambiguous. This CDR3 is built from 14 residues. Germline lookup yields CDR1 SGHAT and CDR2 FQNNGV. V shed 0 bases and J shed 1 base, with 7 bases lying between them. Here the CDR3 reads CASSLEAVSYEQYF. The CDR3 DNA sequence: TGTGCCAGCAGCTTAGAGGCAGTATCCTACGAGCAGTACTTC.

The J gene is TRBJ2-1, the V gene TRBV10-3; 8 positions agree with TRBD2. V lost 4 bases to trimming and J lost 3 bases; unmatched junction nucleotides: 5. Germline V CDR1 and CDR2: ENHRY, SYGVKD. The CDR3 totals 15 residues. CDR3 amino acids: CAISVRGDLYNEQFF. Here the CDR3 DNA reads TGTGCCATCAGTGTGCGGGGGGATCTCTACAATGAGCAGTTCTTC.

V gene TRBV6-5 combines with J gene TRBJ2-3; D is unclear. Looked up from germline, CDR1 is MNHEY and CDR2 is SVGAGI. V gave up 2 bases and J gave up 6 bases, with 12 bases separating them. There are 14 residues in the CDR3. CDR3 amino acids: CASSYANPRDTQYF. The CDR3 nucleotides read TGTGCCAGCAGTTACGCCAACCCTCGGGATACGCAGTATTTT.

The chain employs TRBV7-8 and TRBJ2-7; 10 bases are a match to TRBD2. After removal of 5 bases from V and 0 bases from J, the junction contained 7 bases not matched to a gene. The CDR3 has 16 residues. Germline CDR1 is SGHVS and CDR2 is FQNEAQ. The CDR3 region is CASSLRTSGLSYEQYF. Written as DNA, the CDR3 is TGTGCCAGCAGCCTACGGACTAGCGGACTCTCCTACGAGCAGTACTTC.

This chain links TRBV18 with TRBJ2-7; 11 bases are shared with TRBD1. The CDR3 spans 18 residues. The germline V gene encodes CDR1 KGHSH and CDR2 LQKENI. With V trimmed by 0 bases and J by 1 base, 8 bases remained unmatched. DNA of the CDR3: TGTGCCAGCTCACCACCTATACCGGGACAGGGGGTTTCCTACGAGCAGTACTTC. It specifies CASSPPIPGQGVSYEQYF.

A single count supports this clone. CDR3 region: CASSAGQGNNEQFF. Written as DNA, the CDR3 is TGTGCCAGCAGTGCTGGACAGGGCAACAATGAGCAGTTCTTC. This rearrangement joins TRBV9 to TRBJ2-1; 8 bases match TRBD1. The germline gives CDR1 SGDLS, CDR2 YYNGEE. The CDR3 sequence is 14 residues long. Trimming at V came to 5 bases and at J to 5 bases, leaving 6 bases not matched to a gene.

The V call is TRBV6-4, the J call TRBJ2-1; 11 bases are a match to TRBD2. Germline CDR1 MRHNA, CDR2 SNTAGT. CDR3 size: 15 residues. J was trimmed by 4 bases and V by 6 bases; bases with no gene match: 5. For the CDR3, the DNA is TGTGCCAGCAGCGCTGGACTAGCGGGTTACAATGAGCAGTTCTTC. It encodes CASSAGLAGYNEQFF.

The chain recombines TRBV13 with TRBJ2-3; 7 nucleotides match TRBD2. CDR1 PRHDT and CDR2 FYEKMQ come from the germline V gene (reference sequence). This CDR3 spans 15 amino acids. V was pared by 5 bases and J by 8 bases, with 13 bases of the junction left unmatched. In nucleotides, the CDR3 is TGTGCCAGCAGCCCGAGCCTAGCGGCCCCCGGTACGCAGTATTTT. This gives the protein CASSPSLAAPGTQYF.

This chain uses TRBV28 with TRBJ2-7, with 7 bases identical to TRBD2. Germline CDR1 reads MDHEN; CDR2 reads SYDVKM. This CDR3 is 15 amino acids long. Trimming removed 4 bases from V and 2 bases from J; junction bases left unmatched: 8. This CDR3 is CASSWTGEGTYEQYF. The CDR3 region has the DNA TGTGCCAGCAGTTGGACGGGGGAGGGGACCTACGAGCAGTACTTC. Filled out from reference TRBV28 and TRBJ2-7, the complete variable domain reads DVKVTQSSRYLVKRTGEKVFLECVQDMDHENMFWYRQDPGLGLRLIYFSYDVKMKEKGDIPEGYSVSREKKERFSLILESASTNQTSMYLCASSWTGEGTYEQYFGPGTRLTVT.